The 8 T cell receptor beta chains reported below all come from one sample, sequenced in a study of graft-versus-host responses after intestinal transplantation. The assay was immunoSEQ multiplex PCR, and TCRdb's table has in-frame clones only and misses some. The top ten clones hold around 15% of a sample with about 97,000 clones, 80% to 95% of them seen once. The sequenced sample was PBMCs, obtained about 450 days after intestinal transplant. Receptor source: a human patient who received an intestinal transplant, so some T cells may come from the graft donor.

The chain employs TRBV6-5 and TRBJ1-1, with 9 nucleotides matching TRBD1. V trimming: 6 bases; J trimming: 4 bases; junction bases outside the gene matches: 9. The V gene's germline CDR1 is MNHEY and CDR2 SVGAGI. The CDR3 extends over 15 amino acids. CDR3 coding DNA: TGTGCCAGCAGGTCCACAGGGGGCTCGGGCACTGAAGCTTTCTTT. Translation gives CASRSTGGSGTEAFF.

As concerns this clone: The same CDR3 is also encoded by other DNA sequences in this sample. V gene TRBV4-1 combines with J gene TRBJ1-2; D is possibly TRBD1 (6 bases). From germline, CDR1 is MGHRA and CDR2 YSYEKL. Trimming shortened V by 4 bases and J by 5 bases, and 11 bases separated the two germline ends. The CDR3 has 13 residues. CDR3 amino acids: CASSPGTLYGYTF. The CDR3, as DNA: TGCGCCAGCAGCCCAGGGACACTATATGGCTACACCTTC.

This rearrangement joins TRBV4-2 to TRBJ1-5, with a possible D match to TRBD1 (6 bases). Germline values: CDR1 LGHNA, CDR2 YNFKEQ. Trimming left V 0 bases short and J 3 bases short, with 12 bases between. The CDR3 totals 16 residues. Here the CDR3 DNA reads TGTGCCAGCAGCCAAGATCGGGGGGCGAACAATCAGCCCCAGCATTTT. Amino acids: CASSQDRGANNQPQHF.

The rearrangement links TRBV5-6 to TRBJ2-1; 8 bases map to TRBD1. The CDR3 loop spans 16 amino acids. Per the germline V gene, CDR1 is SGHDT and CDR2 is YYEEEE. After removal of 0 bases from V and 4 bases from J, the junction contained 6 bases not matched to a gene. CDR3 coding DNA: TGTGCCAGCAGCTTGGTCGGACAGGGCTATTACAATGAGCAGTTCTTC. Residues: CASSLVGQGYYNEQFF.

The gene calls are TRBV2 and TRBJ1-2; D remains ambiguous. Germline V gives CDR1 SNHLY, CDR2 FYNNEI. Trimming took 8 bases from V and 0 from J, leaving 22 bases between them. The CDR3 loop spans 17 amino acids. The CDR3 DNA is TGTGCCAGCGGACCGAGTGAGTCCCTTTTGACTAACTATGGCTACACCTTC. It specifies CASGPSESLLTNYGYTF.

The chain has TRBV11-2 and TRBJ1-3, with no clear D. Between the trimmed V and J ends, which lost 1 base and 0 bases, there was a span of 4 bases. Germline CDR1 and CDR2: SGHAT and FQNNGV. CDR3 length equals 14 residues. CDR3 sequence (DNA): TGTGCCAGCAGCTTAGCCCCCTCTGGAAACACCATATATTTT. Amino acids: CASSLAPSGNTIYF.

This clone was recorded only once. The DNA of the CDR3 is TGTGCCAGTAGTGGGGACAGGAGGCAGCCCCAGCATTTT. It codes for CASSGDRRQPQHF. This rearrangement joins TRBV19 to TRBJ1-5, with 8 nucleotides matching TRBD1. There are 13 residues in the CDR3. Germline CDR1 and CDR2: LNHDA and SQIVND (reference sequence). V shed 5 bases and J 7 bases; nucleotides not matched to a gene: 4. The full variable domain, completed using reference TRBV19 and TRBJ1-5, is DGGITQSPKYLFRKEGQNVTLSCEQNLNHDAMYWYRQDPGQGLRLIYYSQIVNDFQKGDIAEGYSVSREKKESFPLTVTSAQKNPTAFYLCASSGDRRQPQHFGDGTRLSIL.

The J gene is TRBJ2-5, the V gene TRBV6-1, with D uncertain. CDR1 MNHNS and CDR2 SASEGT come from the germline V gene. Trimming stripped 4 bases from V and 5 bases from J, with 11 bases between. CDR3 size: 13 residues. The CDR3 DNA reads as TGTGCCAGCAGTGGTCTGGACGGGGAGACCCAGTACTTC. Translating gives CASSGLDGETQYF.